This T cell receptor beta chain was captured by sequencing in a study of beta chain features in type 1 diabetes. Study information: What patients shared with healthy donors was a similar profile of age, gender and cell yields. All of the samples together had approximately 99 million sorted cells examined.

Expressed TCRB transcripts were sequenced, since all the RNA that had been isolated was reverse transcribed. Data came from immunoSEQ multiplex PCR; TCRdb stores just in-frame clones and leaves some out. The sample consists of 250,000 to 350,000 clones, roughly an eighth of them appearing once. Each sorted population was over 95% pure. Details on this clone: Antigen: not known.

Points from the study as a whole: TCRB CDR3s were moderately but significantly shorter in Type 1 diabetes patients in all four CD4+ subsets. Since sequencing was performed on cDNA, cells with high TCR expression could be over-represented.

The sequenced sample was naive CD4+ T cells from blood. The receptor was derived from a man aged 25 to 40 with type 1 diabetes.

For the CDR3, the DNA is TGTGCCAGCACCCGACTAGCAGGATACGAGCAGTACTTC. Translating it yields CASTRLAGYEQYF. This sequence joins TRBV7-9 and TRBJ2-7, with 7 bases fitting TRBD2. The germline V gene encodes CDR1 SEHNR and CDR2 FQNEAQ (reference sequence). The CDR3 has 13 amino acids. Trimming removed 7 bases from V and 4 bases from J; junction bases left unmatched: 7.